Listed below are T cell receptor beta chains from one sample, sequenced in a study of identical twins. TCRdb itself ran the 5' RACE reads through MiXCR, one entry per CDR3 protein. The data hold 1.5 million to 2 million distinct CDR3 sequences, with about 31% observed a single time. Source material: cord blood. Receptor source: a newborn girl in good health. The conserved cysteine and the conserved F or W are not part of the CDR3 here.

J,V,CDR3
TRBJ1-1,TRBV11-2,ASSSPRGGMDTEAF
TRBJ2-7,TRBV10-3,AISEQAGGSYNEQY
TRBJ2-3,TRBV7-2,ASSLVGTSGRTDTQY
TRBJ2-3,TRBV6-6,ASIYSGGDTQY
TRBJ2-7,TRBV6-1,ASSGVAGPYEQY
TRBJ2-1,TRBV5-1,ASSLERRDTSYNEQF
TRBJ1-1,TRBV12-3/TRBV12-4,ASNLDRFTEAF
TRBJ1-1,TRBV20-1,SAQDWNTEAF
TRBJ2-1,TRBV14,ASSQVLRLGQF
TRBJ2-3,TRBV5-1,ASSLIWGDTQY
TRBJ1-6,TRBV4-1,ASSQGSRDRGSPLH